Below, one T cell receptor (beta chain) is given with its context. V gave up 6 bases and J gave up 2 bases; unmatched junction bases: 4. The CDR3 is made up of 15 amino acids. Per the germline V gene, CDR1 is SNHLY and CDR2 is FYNNEI. Some clones are missing from TCRdb's copy, which holds only in-frame ones; the method was immunoSEQ multiplex PCR. The sample lists 40,000 to 50,000 clones, over 90% seen once, with about a quarter in the top ten. This record comes from a study of control samples from healthy donors and cancer patients. The source material was PBMCs. The receptor comes from a woman between 50 and 59 years old with head and neck cancer. V usage is TRBV2 and J usage is TRBJ1-5; 10 bases map to TRBD1. For the CDR3, the DNA is TGTGCCAGCAGACGAGGGACAGGGGGCAATCAGCCCCAGCATTTT. Translating gives CASRRGTGGNQPQHF.